This T cell receptor beta chain comes out of a study of esophageal squamous cell carcinoma under preoperative chemotherapy (dated by TCRdb to between 2017 and 2018). With regard to the full study: The study profiled TCR repertoires of both peripheral blood T cells and tumor-infiltrating lymphocytes. The cohort comprised five patients with primary esophageal squamous cell carcinoma. Repertoires were compared between samples taken before and after paclitaxel-nedaplatin therapy. The effects of paclitaxel-nedaplatin chemotherapy on T-cell receptor repertoires in patients with esophageal squamous cell carcinoma were assessed.

This specimen's time point label, interpreted: before preoperative PTX-NDP chemotherapy. Paclitaxel-nedaplatin was administered to patients as preoperative chemotherapy before surgery. Beyond this particular receptor, the publication reports: After chemotherapy, TCR diversity rose significantly in peripheral T cells, but this increase was not seen in tumor-infiltrating lymphocytes. Rather than arising solely from local clonal changes, post-treatment tumor-infiltrating lymphocytes appeared to come partly from peripheral T cells that migrated into the tumor. A small cohort was used, with only four to six patients with esophageal squamous cell carcinoma being analyzed. Immediate and substantial changes in clonotype frequency were induced by paclitaxel-nedaplatin therapy, and contraction rather than amplification was more likely to be observed among abundant clones.

Concerning this clonotype: The antigen it recognizes is unknown. Nothing much larger sits one base from this clone, and base qualities are not available.

The CDR3 covers 15 residues, taking in both the cysteine and the phenylalanine. Only the CDR3 region is kept as DNA, spanning 45 bases read in frame from base 1. V is cut by 5 bases and J by 7 bases, and the space between the germline ends is 18 bases. According to the germline V gene, CDR1 reads SGHTA and CDR2 reads FQGNSA. The method was PCR. The instrument was a HiSeq X Ten. High-throughput sequencing was used to characterize the TCR repertoires. In-frame beta chains were kept once TCRdb had trimmed the public reads at Q25 with fastp and called clones with MiXCR. Merged by CDR3 protein, the rows form single entries marked with the most common genes and DNA. The sample records about 16,000 distinct CDR3 sequences, roughly half of which are singletons. The ten top clones hold around 30% of the sample.

The sequence was obtained from a human donor with esophageal squamous cell carcinoma. The donor label of this sample is uncertain. Sampling was done from a patient given preoperative chemotherapy. This sequence uses TRBV7-2 and TRBJ1-5; TRBD1 is a possible D gene, resting on 5 matching bases. DNA sequence: TGTGCCAGCAGCCCATCCGTATCGGCAGGGCAGCCCCAGCATTTT. It translates as CASSPSVSAGQPQHF.